This T cell receptor (beta chain) stems from a study of T cell responses to AZD1222 COVID-19 vaccine. Profiled with immunoSEQ multiplex PCR; TCRdb holds only in-frame clones, not every one. Altogether fewer than 20,000 clones are present, roughly 89% being singletons, with the ten largest covering about 9.5%. Trimming cost V 1 base and J 4 bases; bases outside gene matches: 8. The length of the CDR3 is 16 residues. CDR1 is LNHDA, CDR2 SQIVND, per germline (reference sequence). The study, taken as a whole, reports: Vaccination with two AZD1222 doses was followed by a rise in Spike-specific TCR breadth and depth. Baseline seropositives among AZD1222 recipients totaled only five or six. Reportedly, nearly half of unique spike TCRs recognized epitopes outside B.1.351/B.1.1.7 mutations. CD4 TCRs covered the whole spike, strongest at regions 160-218 and 743-854.

With respect to this clone: Antigen: not known.

This clonotype was obtained from an adult who received the AZD1222 COVID-19 vaccine. This sequence joins TRBV19 and TRBJ2-5, with 8 bases matching TRBD2. This sample comprised peripheral blood, obtained 28 days after the second AZD1222 dose. The CDR3 sequence: CASSIGPGGTGETQYF. As DNA, the CDR3 is TGTGCCAGTAGTATAGGACCGGGAGGGACGGGAGAGACCCAGTACTTC.